The 30 T cell receptor beta chains reported below all come from one sample, sequenced in a study of cytotoxic CD8 clonotypes in ibrutinib-treated CLL (dated by TCRdb to about 2021). Taken with the paper, the label for time point translates to: approximately 25 months on ibrutinib. Libraries were prepared through the immunoSEQ multiplex PCR assay. TCRdb re-hosts the immuneACCESS table, in-frame sequences only. Its copies lack some clones; in the studies checked, an unresolved V gene accounts for under half of them, and the cause for the rest is not known. The sample includes about 27,000 clones, with approximately 68% observed a single time. Clones ranked in the top ten supply around 55% of the sample. The material was PBMCs, obtained after 24 months of ibrutinib treatment. The receptor source for this set is a human donor with chronic lymphocytic leukemia.

The genes are TRBV7-9 and TRBJ1-5, with no clear D. Per the germline V gene, CDR1 is SEHNR and CDR2 is FQNEAQ (reference sequence). Trimming took 5 bases from V and 10 from J, leaving 15 bases between them. This CDR3 spans 13 amino acids. The CDR3 region has the DNA TGTGCCAGCAGCCAGTCGACTGGGGAACCCCAGCATTTT. This gives the protein CASSQSTGEPQHF.

The V and J genes are TRBV4-3 and TRBJ2-7, with a tentative D call TRBD1 (6 bases). The CDR3 consists of 18 residues. V lost 0 bases and J 0 bases, leaving 18 bases between the germline ends. Germline V gives CDR1 LGHNA, CDR2 YSLEER. In nucleotides, the CDR3 is TGCGCCAGCAGCCAAGATATACCCAGGGGCGAGATCTCCTACGAGCAGTACTTC. Its translation is CASSQDIPRGEISYEQYF.

V gene TRBV5-1 combines with J gene TRBJ2-4; tentatively, D is TRBD2 (6 bases). Germline V lookup: CDR1 SGHRS, CDR2 YFSETQ. The CDR3 length is 14 residues. Trimming took 2 bases from V and 8 from J, leaving 14 bases between them. CDR3 region: CASSFLGEVDIQYF. CDR3 bases: TGCGCCAGCAGCTTTCTGGGGGAGGTTGACATTCAGTACTTC. Based on the CDR3 plus reference TRBV5-1 and TRBJ2-4, the full variable domain is KAGVTQTPRYLIKTRGQQVTLSCSPISGHRSVSWYQQTPGQGLQFLFEYFSETQRNKGNFPGRFSGRQFSNSRSEMNVSTLELGDSALYLCASSFLGEVDIQYFGAGTRLSVL.

The J gene is TRBJ1-5, the V gene TRBV28; D call uncertain. The CDR3 is 12 amino acids. Germline V gene lookup returns CDR1 MDHEN and CDR2 SYDVKM. The V end was cut by 6 bases, the J end by 7 bases, with 10 bases between. The CDR3 spells CASRPHWQPQHF. CDR3 DNA: TGTGCCAGCAGACCCCATTGGCAGCCCCAGCATTTT.

This clone was counted only a few times. This chain uses TRBV9 with TRBJ2-2; 8 bases are a match to TRBD2. Germline V lookup: CDR1 SGDLS, CDR2 YYNGEE. Trimming cost V 2 bases and J 5 bases; bases outside gene matches: 5. This CDR3 is built from 15 residues. The CDR3 DNA is TGTGCCAGCAGCGTCCGGGGGGGCCGAACCGGGGAGCTGTTTTTT. Translating it yields CASSVRGGRTGELFF.

This chain joins TRBV18 and TRBJ1-1, with D maybe TRBD1 (5 bases). The ends were cut back, 3 bases at V and 1 base at J, with 9 bases in the middle. This CDR3 contains 14 residues. CDR1 is KGHSH and CDR2 is LQKENI in the germline V gene. Here the CDR3 DNA reads TGTGCCAGCTCACCCGGGACGGAGAACACTGAAGCTTTCTTT. Its protein is CASSPGTENTEAFF.

CDR3 DNA: TGTGCCATCAGTGTATCGGGACTAGCCGGTACCGGGGAGCTGTTTTTT. It is translated as CAISVSGLAGTGELFF. The chain links TRBV10-3 to TRBJ2-2; 9 nucleotides match TRBD2. The CDR3 is 16 residues long. Unmatched junction bases numbered 8, after V lost 4 bases and J lost 5 bases. Germline V gives CDR1 ENHRY, CDR2 SYGVKD.

The rearrangement links TRBV11-1 to TRBJ2-1; D may correspond to TRBD1 or TRBD2 (5 bases each). Trimming stripped 2 bases from V and 12 bases from J, with 23 bases between. CDR3 size: 16 residues. CDR1 is SGHAT and CDR2 is FQDESV in the germline V gene (reference sequence). The DNA of the CDR3 is TGTGCCAGCAGCTTAATATCCGGGACGCAAAGGGCCCCGCAGTTCTTC. Encoded protein: CASSLISGTQRAPQFF.

V gene TRBV6-5 combines with J gene TRBJ2-7; weak D call: TRBD1 (6 bases). V gave up 2 bases and J gave up 2 bases, with 7 bases separating them. Germline V gives CDR1 MNHEY, CDR2 SVGAGI. The CDR3 runs 13 residues. The CDR3 region is CASSYRTAYEQYF. DNA of the CDR3: TGTGCCAGCAGTTACCGGACAGCCTACGAGCAGTACTTC.

This chain's CDR3 is CASRTNSNTDTQYF. The CDR3 region has the DNA TGTGCCAGCAGGACAAATTCTAACACAGATACGCAGTATTTT. The V call is TRBV6-6, the J call TRBJ2-3, with D uncertain. Germline CDR1 and CDR2: MNHNY and SVGAGI (reference sequence). The CDR3 is made up of 14 amino acids. V shed 6 bases and J shed 2 bases, with 12 bases lying between them.

This clone was observed a handful of times. The chain is built from TRBV18 and TRBJ1-4; 8 bases agree with TRBD1. With V trimmed by 4 bases and J by 8 bases, 12 bases remained unmatched. This CDR3 spans 16 amino acids. Germline CDR1 and CDR2: KGHSH and LQKENI. The CDR3 here is CASSLLSSGGEEKLFF. CDR3 coding DNA: TGTGCCAGCTCACTCCTTTCATCAGGGGGCGAGGAAAAACTGTTTTTT.

The chain links TRBV27 to TRBJ1-4, with 9 bases identical to TRBD1. The CDR3 runs 15 residues. V was pared by 5 bases and J by 8 bases, with 9 bases of the junction left unmatched. Germline CDR1 MNHEY, CDR2 SMNVEV (reference sequence). The CDR3 coding sequence is TGTGCCAGCAGTAATGGGGACAGGGTCGGCGAAAAACTGTTTTTT. Protein: CASSNGDRVGEKLFF. The full variable domain, its missing parts supplied by reference TRBV27 and TRBJ1-4, is EAQVTQNPRYLITVTGKKLTVTCSQNMNHEYMSWYRQDPGLGLRQIYYSMNVEVTDKGDVPEGYKVSRKEKRNFPLILESPSPNQTSLYFCASSNGDRVGEKLFFGSGTQLSVL.

The chain carries TRBV6-6 and TRBJ2-7; D is possibly TRBD1 or TRBD2 (6 bases each). CDR1 is MNHNY and CDR2 is SVGAGI in the germline V gene (reference sequence). V was trimmed by 8 bases and J by 3 bases, leaving 23 bases between them. The CDR3 is 16 amino acids. CDR3 protein: CASSKQGGRGRYEQYF. The CDR3 coding sequence is TGTGCCAGCTCCAAGCAGGGAGGCAGGGGTCGCTACGAGCAGTACTTC.

This clone was seen once. The V gene is TRBV7-2, the J gene TRBJ1-5, with D unresolved. The CDR3 totals 14 residues. Trimming shortened V by 7 bases and J by 2 bases, and 12 bases separated the two germline ends. Germline values: CDR1 SGHTA, CDR2 FQGNSA. CDR3 nucleotide sequence: TGTGCCAGCACCCCTGGAAGGGGCAATCAGCCCCAGCATTTT. Encoded protein: CASTPGRGNQPQHF.

The genes are TRBV28 and TRBJ2-3; possibly TRBD2 for D (6 bases). The CDR3 covers 16 residues. CDR1 and CDR2 from the germline V gene are MDHEN and SYDVKM. V lost 5 bases and J lost 4, with 19 bases in between. CDR3 amino acids: CASSGEGRWVADTQYF. In DNA, the CDR3 is TGTGCCAGCAGTGGTGAGGGGAGGTGGGTCGCAGATACGCAGTATTTT.

This sequence joins TRBV28 and TRBJ1-4, with D unresolved. Deletions cut 6 bases from V and 3 bases from J, with 14 bases between. Looked up from germline, CDR1 is MDHEN and CDR2 is SYDVKM. The CDR3 consists of 15 residues. The CDR3 DNA follows: TGTGCCAGCAGGTGGTTTCGAGGTGCTAATGAAAAACTGTTTTTT. This translates into CASRWFRGANEKLFF.

This clone was found a few times. The rearrangement uses TRBV29-1 and TRBJ2-4; 10 bases match TRBD1. Trimming at V came to 7 bases and at J to 8 bases, leaving 5 bases not matched to a gene. Germline CDR1 and CDR2: SQVTM and ANQGSEA. The CDR3 covers 12 residues. The CDR3 DNA reads as TGCAGCGCCGGGACAGGGGTGGACATTCAGTACTTC. Translation: CSAGTGVDIQYF.

The chain uses TRBV12-1 and TRBJ2-7. TRBV12-1 is recorded as a pseudogene. The CDR3 consists of 15 residues. The CDR3 protein is CASSFTGPISYEQYF. CDR3 sequence (DNA): TGTGCCAGCAGCTTTACCGGACCGATCTCCTACGAGCAGTACTTC.

V and J are TRBV11-2 and TRBJ2-5; TRBD2 aligns across 11 bases. This CDR3 has 16 residues. V shed 5 bases and J 3 bases; nucleotides not matched to a gene: 8. Per the germline V gene, CDR1 is SGHAT and CDR2 is FQNNGV. CDR3 nucleotide sequence: TGTGCCAGCAGCAGCGATAGCGGGGGGGCTAAAGAGACCCAGTACTTC. Protein: CASSSDSGGAKETQYF.

V and J are TRBV29-1 and TRBJ1-2, with 7 bases identical to TRBD1. Germline V CDR1 and CDR2: SQVTM, ANQGSEA. The length of the CDR3 is 11 residues. V shed 6 bases, J shed 6 bases, and the junction held 4 bases outside the gene matches. The CDR3 nucleotides are TGCAGCGTCGCCGGGACAGATGGCTACACCTTC. This encodes CSVAGTDGYTF. The full variable domain, rest sourced from reference TRBV29-1 and TRBJ1-2, is SAVISQKPSRDICQRGTSLTIQCQVDSQVTMMFWYRQQPGQSLTLIATANQGSEATYESGFVIDKFPISRPNLTFSTLTVSNMSPEDSSIYLCSVAGTDGYTFGSGTRLTVV.

The chain employs TRBV1 and TRBJ2-2; TRBD2 was called by the table and not checked on the DNA. TRBV1 is reported as a pseudogene. The CDR3 length is 16 residues. In DNA form, the CDR3 reads TGCACCAGCAGCCCAGGGCGGGACGTGAACACCGGGGAGCTGTTTTTT. Protein sequence: CTSSPGRDVNTGELFF.

This chain connects TRBV7-2 to TRBJ1-1; 8 nucleotides match TRBD1. J was trimmed by 10 bases and V by 1 base; bases with no gene match: 5. CDR3 length: 13 residues. Germline CDR1 SGHTA, CDR2 FQGNSA. In DNA, the CDR3 is TGTGCCAGCAGCTTAGATCAGACAGGGGCAGCTTTCTTT. Protein: CASSLDQTGAAFF.

V usage is TRBV19 and J usage is TRBJ1-2; TRBD1 matches 8 bases. Germline-derived CDR1 and CDR2 are LNHDA and SQIVND (reference sequence). The V segment lost 5 bases and the J segment 4 bases; nucleotides outside the gene matches: 15. There are 17 residues in the CDR3. For the CDR3, the DNA is TGTGCCAGTAGTCCGACCCCCCAGGGGGCGCTGACCTATGGCTACACCTTC. Encoded protein: CASSPTPQGALTYGYTF.

The chain has TRBV4-3 and TRBJ2-7; 8 positions agree with TRBD1. CDR1 and CDR2 (germline): LGHNA, YSLEER. This CDR3 spans 15 amino acids. Germline trimming cut 0 bases from V and 9 bases from J; bases unmatched to any gene: 10. The DNA for the CDR3 is TGCGCCAGCAGCCAAGAAAGGACAGGGCCCTTTGGGCAGTACTTC. Its protein is CASSQERTGPFGQYF.

In regard to this clone: Additional DNA sequences in this sample encode the identical CDR3. The chain has TRBV7-9 and TRBJ1-3, with D unclear. Trimming shortened V by 0 bases and J by 0 bases, and 6 bases separated the two germline ends. This CDR3 has 15 amino acids. Germline CDR1 is SEHNR and CDR2 is FQNEAQ (reference sequence). The CDR3 sequence is CASSLAFGSGNTIYF. The CDR3 DNA follows: TGTGCCAGCAGCTTAGCGTTCGGCTCTGGAAACACCATATATTTT.

J is TRBJ2-7 and V is TRBV30; D may be TRBD2 (6 bases). Germline-derived CDR1 and CDR2 are GTSNPN and SVGIG (reference sequence). There are 14 residues in the CDR3. Trimming took off 4 bases at V and 5 bases at J, with 18 bases between the two ends. Written as DNA, the CDR3 is TGTGCCTGGAAAAGGGACTCCTTGGGGAACGAGCAGTACTTC. It translates to CAWKRDSLGNEQYF.

The V and J genes are TRBV5-1 and TRBJ1-2; perhaps TRBD1 as D (6 bases). This CDR3 comprises 13 residues. Trimming cost V 5 bases and J 4 bases, with 12 bases left between them. Germline CDR1 reads SGHRS; CDR2 reads YFSETQ. In nucleotides, the CDR3 is TGCGCCAGCAGTCCCAGGGGCCCCTATGGCTACACCTTC. It yields the protein CASSPRGPYGYTF.

This sequence joins TRBV27 and TRBJ2-1, with D perhaps TRBD1 or TRBD2 (5 bases each). Deletions cut 5 bases from V and 5 bases from J, with 10 bases between. The CDR3 spans 13 residues. Germline V gene sequence: CDR1 MNHEY, CDR2 SMNVEV (reference sequence). CDR3 protein: CASSAGTHNEQFF. The CDR3 DNA reads TGTGCCAGCAGTGCCGGGACCCACAATGAGCAGTTCTTC.

The chain links TRBV28 to TRBJ1-5; 7 nucleotides align to TRBD1. The trim removed 6 bases at V and 7 bases at J, leaving 9 bases unmatched. In germline, CDR1 is MDHEN, CDR2 SYDVKM. The CDR3 loop spans 14 amino acids. This CDR3 reads CASSYTGEEQPQHF. In nucleotides, the CDR3 is TGTGCCAGCAGCTATACAGGGGAGGAACAGCCCCAGCATTTT.

This clone was counted only a few times. This chain links TRBV28 with TRBJ2-7, with 8 bases matching TRBD2. J lost 4 bases, V lost 5 bases, and 4 bases had no gene match. Germline lookup yields CDR1 MDHEN and CDR2 SYDVKM. This CDR3 spans 13 amino acids. CDR3 loop: CASSRPGGYEQYF. DNA for the CDR3: TGTGCCAGCAGTCGACCGGGGGGGTACGAGCAGTACTTC. The full variable domain, its missing parts supplied by reference TRBV28 and TRBJ2-7, is DVKVTQSSRYLVKRTGEKVFLECVQDMDHENMFWYRQDPGLGLRLIYFSYDVKMKEKGDIPEGYSVSREKKERFSLILESASTNQTSMYLCASSRPGGYEQYFGPGTRLTVT.